This T cell receptor beta chain was found in a study of blood T cell repertoires in COVID-19. Per the authors' pipeline: Amplified reference gene primers provided the basis for estimating nucleated cell counts. Libraries were prepared by immunoSEQ multiplex PCR; TCRdb keeps only in-frame clonotypes and omits some of them. The D gene and trimming were derived from the DNA, and the V and J assignments and clone size from that table. The repertoire has about 180,000 clones, roughly 84% of them found once; the top ten carry around 18%. The germline gives CDR1 SQVTM, CDR2 ANQGSEA. V lost 5 bases and J lost 4; bases outside the gene matches: 8. The CDR3 spans 14 residues.

The sample comprised PBMCs or T cells enriched from blood (not recorded which). The TCR was taken from a man aged 60 to 69 who had recovered from COVID-19. The chain combines TRBV29-1 with TRBJ1-5, with 7 bases fitting TRBD1. The CDR3 here is CSVSGRGSNQPQHF. The CDR3 DNA is TGCAGCGTTTCAGGCAGGGGGAGTAATCAGCCCCAGCATTTT.